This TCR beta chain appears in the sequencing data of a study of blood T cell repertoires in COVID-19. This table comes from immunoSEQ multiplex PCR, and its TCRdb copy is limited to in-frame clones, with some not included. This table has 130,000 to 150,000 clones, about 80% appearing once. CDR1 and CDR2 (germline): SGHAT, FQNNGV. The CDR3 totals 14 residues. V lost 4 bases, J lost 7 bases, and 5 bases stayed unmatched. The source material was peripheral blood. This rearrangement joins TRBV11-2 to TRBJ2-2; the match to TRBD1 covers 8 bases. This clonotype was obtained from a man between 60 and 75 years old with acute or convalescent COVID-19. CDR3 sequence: CASSSAGGVGELFF. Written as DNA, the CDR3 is TGTGCCAGCAGCTCCGCAGGGGGCGTCGGGGAGCTGTTTTTT.